One and the same sample provided the 18 T cell receptor beta chains below, sequenced in a study of T cell changes during pregnancy in multiple sclerosis. Some clones are missing from TCRdb's copy, which holds only in-frame ones; the method was immunoSEQ multiplex PCR. The table lists tens of thousands of clones, 93% of them singletons, with 2.5% to 3% in the top ten. The sequencing here drew on peripheral blood, taken in the second trimester of pregnancy. The receptor source for this set is a female donor with multiple sclerosis, enrolled in a pregnancy study.

In this sample, this clone turned up once. This chain connects TRBV6-4 to TRBJ2-1; 8 bases line up with TRBD1. CDR3 size: 14 residues. The ends lost 5 bases at V and 8 bases at J; junction bases unmatched: 8. The V gene's germline CDR1 is MRHNA and CDR2 SNTAGT. In nucleotides, the CDR3 is TGTGCCAGCAGTCAATCGACAGGGGTCCATGAGCAGTTCTTC. Translating it yields CASSQSTGVHEQFF.

The rearrangement links TRBV6-1 to TRBJ1-1; D is undetermined. The ends were cut back, 4 bases at V and 11 bases at J, with 17 bases in the middle. From germline, CDR1 is MNHNS and CDR2 SASEGT. The CDR3 is 13 amino acids. Here the CDR3 reads CASSVDDLSGAFF. The CDR3 DNA is TGTGCCAGCAGTGTAGATGACTTGTCGGGGGCTTTCTTT.

J is TRBJ2-3 and V is TRBV9, with 7 bases identical to TRBD2. The V and J ends lost 3 bases and 8 bases, in that order; junction bases with no gene match: 12. The CDR3 runs 15 residues. The germline CDR1 and CDR2 sequences are SGDLS and YYNGEE. The chain's CDR3 is CASSGPGLPLVTQYF. The CDR3 region has the DNA TGTGCCAGCAGCGGACCGGGACTACCCCTTGTTACGCAGTATTTT. The whole variable domain, remainder taken from reference TRBV9 and TRBJ2-3, is DSGVTQTPKHLITATGQRVTLRCSPRSGDLSVYWYQQSLDQGLQFLIQYYNGEERAKGNILERFSAQQFPDLHSELNLSSLELGDSALYFCASSGPGLPLVTQYFGPGTRLTVL.

This clone was found once. This chain connects TRBV2 to TRBJ1-1, with 8 positions matching TRBD1. Trimming took 11 bases from V and 4 from J; bases not matched to a gene: 9. CDR1 SNHLY and CDR2 FYNNEI come from the germline V gene. This CDR3 is built from 13 residues. The CDR3 DNA follows: TGTGCCTTGCAGTTTGACAGGGGCACTGAAGCTTTCTTT. It is translated as CALQFDRGTEAFF.

The chain combines TRBV18 with TRBJ2-7; 7 nucleotides align to TRBD2. Germline V gene lookup returns CDR1 KGHSH and CDR2 LQKENI. V shed 1 base, J shed 5 bases, and the junction held 5 bases outside the gene matches. CDR3 length equals 14 residues. The CDR3 region is CASSPQRGLDEQYF. CDR3 nucleotides: TGTGCCAGCTCACCACAGCGGGGATTGGACGAGCAGTACTTC.

The chain recombines TRBV5-5 with TRBJ1-2, with 12 bases lining up with TRBD1. The V segment lost 4 bases and the J segment 4 bases; nucleotides outside the gene matches: 5. Germline assignment: CDR1 SGHKS and CDR2 YYEKEE (reference sequence). The CDR3 loop spans 15 amino acids. The CDR3 DNA sequence: TGTGCCAGCAGCCCCGGGACAGGGGGCGTCTATGGCTACACCTTC. Protein product: CASSPGTGGVYGYTF.

The chain links TRBV11-2 to TRBJ1-1, with D unclear. This CDR3 region has 13 residues. Germline assignment: CDR1 SGHAT and CDR2 FQNNGV. V gave up 10 bases and J gave up 0 bases, with 12 bases separating them. CDR3: CATAGSMNTEAFF. As DNA, the CDR3 is TGTGCCACCGCGGGGTCAATGAACACTGAAGCTTTCTTT.

V and J are TRBV7-2 and TRBJ2-3; TRBD2 agrees at 7 bases. V lost 5 bases, J lost 2 bases, and 7 bases stayed unmatched. Germline CDR1 reads SGHTA; CDR2 reads FQGNSA. The CDR3 loop spans 15 amino acids. CDR3 DNA: TGTGCCAGCAGCCCGTGGGGGGGATCCACAGATACGCAGTATTTT. This sequence encodes CASSPWGGSTDTQYF. Full variable domain (outside the CDR3, taken from reference TRBV7-2 and TRBJ2-3): GAGVSQSPSNKVTEKGKDVELRCDPISGHTALYWYRQSLGQGLEFLIYFQGNSAPDKSGLPSDRFSAERTGGSVSTLTIQRTQQEDSAVYLCASSPWGGSTDTQYFGPGTRLTVL.

This clone was seen just once. The CDR3 sequence is CASSIRDEQYF. The CDR3 nucleotides are TGCGCCAGCAGCATCAGGGACGAGCAGTACTTC. The chain recombines TRBV5-1 with TRBJ2-7, with D maybe TRBD1 (5 bases). The CDR3 contains 11 residues. Between the trimmed V and J ends, which lost 4 bases and 5 bases, there was a span of 7 bases. Germline loops: CDR1 SGHRS, CDR2 YFSETQ.

The chain is built from TRBV5-1 and TRBJ1-2, with D perhaps matching TRBD1 (6 bases). Germline CDR1 reads SGHRS; CDR2 reads YFSETQ. The CDR3 contains 14 residues. The ends were cut back, 4 bases at V and 2 bases at J, with 12 bases in the middle. The CDR3: CASSPSTGNYGYTF. CDR3 DNA sequence: TGCGCCAGCAGCCCCTCGACAGGAAACTATGGCTACACCTTC.

The chain has TRBV5-4 and TRBJ2-6; D ambiguous. Looked up from germline, CDR1 is SGHNT and CDR2 is YYREEE (reference sequence). The CDR3 is 13 residues long. V was shortened by 7 bases and J by 2 bases, with 7 bases between the two germline ends. DNA of the CDR3: TGTGCCAGCTTAGAGCCTGGGGCCAACGTCCTGACTTTC. It yields the protein CASLEPGANVLTF.

This rearrangement joins TRBV7-6 to TRBJ2-1, with 7 nucleotides matching TRBD1. Germline CDR1 reads SGHVS; CDR2 reads FNYEAQ. CDR3 length: 13 amino acids. Unmatched junction bases numbered 4, after V lost 7 bases and J lost 4 bases. The CDR3 nucleotides are TGTGCCAGCACGCAGGGGGATTACAATGAGCAGTTCTTC. It yields the protein CASTQGDYNEQFF.

This clone has only one observation. V and J are TRBV28 and TRBJ2-7; TRBD1 might be the D (5 bases). Trimming pared 2 bases from V and 1 base from J, leaving 9 bases between. The CDR3 totals 14 residues. Per germline, CDR1 MDHEN and CDR2 SYDVKM. The CDR3 DNA sequence: TGTGCCAGCAGTTTAAGGGGTGGGTCCTACGAGCAGTACTTC. Residues: CASSLRGGSYEQYF.

This clone was counted only a few times. The chain has TRBV6-4 and TRBJ1-5; D remains unclear. The germline V and J ends were trimmed by 6 bases and 0 bases, with 6 bases remaining between them. Per germline, CDR1 MRHNA and CDR2 SNTAGT. The CDR3 runs 13 residues. In DNA, the CDR3 is TGTGCCAGCAGCGAGGGTAGCAATCAGCCCCAGCATTTT. Protein sequence: CASSEGSNQPQHF.

The V gene is TRBV7-9, the J gene TRBJ2-3; a possible D gene is TRBD2 (6 bases). V was trimmed by 11 bases and J by 0 bases, leaving 15 bases between them. Germline CDR1 SEHNR, CDR2 FQNEAQ (reference sequence). This CDR3 is built from 14 residues. The CDR3 region has the DNA TGTGCCCTCCGCGGGGAATTCAGCACAGATACGCAGTATTTT. It translates to CALRGEFSTDTQYF. Full variable domain (rest looked up from reference TRBV7-9 and TRBJ2-3): DTGVSQNPRHKITKRGQNVTFRCDPISEHNRLYWYRQTLGQGPEFLTYFQNEAQLEKSRLLSDRFSAERPKGSFSTLEIQRTEQGDSAMYLCALRGEFSTDTQYFGPGTRLTVL.

This chain joins TRBV19 and TRBJ1-5; 9 bases match TRBD1. V was clipped by 10 bases and J by 7 bases; unmatched bases: 14. The germline V gene has CDR1 LNHDA and CDR2 SQIVND (reference sequence). CDR3 size: 15 residues. The CDR3 loop reads CAIPGQGVLRQPQHF. CDR3 nucleotide sequence: TGTGCCATCCCGGGACAGGGAGTTTTACGACAGCCCCAGCATTTT.

The chain uses TRBV5-5 and TRBJ1-3; the match to TRBD1 covers 9 bases. Germline V gene data show CDR1 as SGHKS and CDR2 as YYEKEE (reference sequence). This CDR3 has 14 amino acids. V was pared by 2 bases and J by 8 bases, with 5 bases of the junction left unmatched. The CDR3 region has the DNA TGTGCCAGCAGCTTCGGACAGGGGATATACACCATATATTTT. Encoded protein: CASSFGQGIYTIYF. Full variable domain (remainder filled in from reference TRBV5-5 and TRBJ1-3): DAGVTQSPTHLIKTRGQQVTLRCSPISGHKSVSWYQQVLGQGPQFIFQYYEKEERGRGNFPDRFSARQFPNYSSELNVNALLLGDSALYLCASSFGQGIYTIYFGEGSWLTVV.

This chain uses TRBV11-2 with TRBJ2-7; D may be TRBD1 (6 bases). V was shortened by 5 bases and J by 0 bases, with 14 bases between the two germline ends. Germline V gene data show CDR1 as SGHAT and CDR2 as FQNNGV. The CDR3 runs 15 residues. CDR3 nucleotides: TGTGCCAGCAGCCGTAACCGGGACAACTCCTACGAGCAGTACTTC. Its translation is CASSRNRDNSYEQYF.